This T cell receptor beta chain was identified in a study of human T cells and chemical hapten exposure. General observations from the study: Having alopecia, the donors may differ immunologically from healthy people.

Via MiXCR, TCRdb re-called the RACE reads, giving one row per CDR3 protein. The repertoire holds roughly 53,000 distinct CDR3 sequences, with 9.9% as singletons. Time point here: patch test 3, about 24 weeks after DPC sensitization. This sample's treatment: therapeutic diphenylcyclopropenone sensitization with weekly scalp DPC. Researchers sampled blood before each patch test went on. CDR3 length equals 12 residues. Germline V gene sequence: CDR1 SGHVS, CDR2 FNYEAQ. Trimming pared 4 bases from V and 9 bases from J, leaving 11 bases between. With regard to this clonotype: The antigen is undetermined.

The material sequenced was whole blood, taken in connection with sensitization to the hapten diphenylcyclopropenone (DPC). This clonotype was obtained from a woman in her thirties or forties with alopecia areata. Some clones in this sample may be carry-over from other donors' samples. The genes are TRBV7-6 and TRBJ2-3; no clear D gene. DNA of the CDR3: TGTGCCAGCAGCTCCGGACGGCGGACGCAGTATTTT. This encodes CASSSGRRTQYF.